Listed below are T cell receptor beta chains from one sample, sequenced in a study of CD8 T cells in ankylosing spondylitis. TCRdb re-called the 5' RACE reads through MiXCR, storing one row per CDR3 protein. The repertoire holds fewer than 450,000 distinct CDR3 sequences, 17% seen once, with about 0.94% in the top ten. Sequencing input: blood, either unsorted or a sorted T cell fraction (not recorded which). The receptors were gathered from a male donor with ankylosing spondylitis. The CDR3 runs from the conserved cysteine through the conserved F or W. D genes are given only for firm matches.

d_gene: TRBD1
v_gene: TRBV5-1
j_gene: TRBJ2-6
CDR3aa: CASRQGSSGANVLTF

d_gene: TRBD1
v_gene: TRBV12-3/TRBV12-4
j_gene: TRBJ1-2
CDR3aa: CASSLTGEGKGYTF

d_gene: TRBD2
v_gene: TRBV11-1
j_gene: TRBJ2-1
CDR3aa: CASSPDSGGPYNEQFF

d_gene: NA
v_gene: TRBV3-1
j_gene: TRBJ2-5
CDR3aa: CASRFQAGTETQYF

d_gene: TRBD2
v_gene: TRBV6-1
j_gene: TRBJ2-5
CDR3aa: CASSRTSVETQYF

d_gene: NA
v_gene: TRBV5-1
j_gene: TRBJ2-4
CDR3aa: CASSLEGSIQYF

d_gene: NA
v_gene: TRBV28
j_gene: TRBJ2-1
CDR3aa: CASSFSRDIYEQFF

d_gene: NA
v_gene: TRBV15
j_gene: TRBJ1-6
CDR3aa: CATSTATRNSPLHF

d_gene: TRBD1
v_gene: TRBV4-2
j_gene: TRBJ2-1
CDR3aa: CASSFPERRGQDEQFF

d_gene: NA
v_gene: TRBV20-1
j_gene: TRBJ1-5
CDR3aa: CSAGGGAGQPQHF

d_gene: NA
v_gene: TRBV25-1
j_gene: TRBJ1-3
CDR3aa: CASSPLGFGNTIYF

d_gene: TRBD1
v_gene: TRBV12-3/TRBV12-4
j_gene: TRBJ1-4
CDR3aa: CASSLEGPRGGKLFF

d_gene: NA
v_gene: TRBV7-2
j_gene: TRBJ1-5
CDR3aa: CASSFRDNQPQHF

d_gene: NA
v_gene: TRBV28
j_gene: TRBJ2-7
CDR3aa: CASVGGRSVDEQYF

d_gene: NA
v_gene: TRBV20-1
j_gene: TRBJ2-7
CDR3aa: CSGLVAEYEQYF

d_gene: NA
v_gene: TRBV6-1
j_gene: TRBJ2-5
CDR3aa: CASSPTSFGETQYF

d_gene: TRBD1
v_gene: TRBV28
j_gene: TRBJ1-2
CDR3aa: CASSLRDRVGGYTF

d_gene: TRBD1
v_gene: TRBV7-2
j_gene: TRBJ2-2
CDR3aa: CASSLWTGDTGELFF

d_gene: NA
v_gene: TRBV10-1
j_gene: TRBJ2-3
CDR3aa: CASSEPAGSTDTQYF

d_gene: NA
v_gene: TRBV29-1
j_gene: TRBJ2-7
CDR3aa: CSGYYEQYF

d_gene: NA
v_gene: TRBV5-1
j_gene: TRBJ1-2
CDR3aa: CASSRSTGSGGYTF

d_gene: NA
v_gene: TRBV5-1
j_gene: TRBJ2-1
CDR3aa: CASSLGQAPTYNEQFF

d_gene: TRBD2
v_gene: TRBV5-1
j_gene: TRBJ2-2
CDR3aa: CASSHRRSGSSSGELFF

d_gene: NA
v_gene: TRBV6-1
j_gene: TRBJ1-5
CDR3aa: CASSEGLWAANQPQHF

d_gene: TRBD2
v_gene: TRBV7-9
j_gene: TRBJ2-5
CDR3aa: CASSYGGGPRQETQYF

d_gene: NA
v_gene: TRBV5-1
j_gene: TRBJ1-1
CDR3aa: CASSLIMGDGDEAFF

d_gene: NA
v_gene: TRBV14
j_gene: TRBJ1-1
CDR3aa: CASSQLPTSGAFF

d_gene: TRBD1
v_gene: TRBV5-5
j_gene: TRBJ1-5
CDR3aa: CASSGQGGSQPQHF